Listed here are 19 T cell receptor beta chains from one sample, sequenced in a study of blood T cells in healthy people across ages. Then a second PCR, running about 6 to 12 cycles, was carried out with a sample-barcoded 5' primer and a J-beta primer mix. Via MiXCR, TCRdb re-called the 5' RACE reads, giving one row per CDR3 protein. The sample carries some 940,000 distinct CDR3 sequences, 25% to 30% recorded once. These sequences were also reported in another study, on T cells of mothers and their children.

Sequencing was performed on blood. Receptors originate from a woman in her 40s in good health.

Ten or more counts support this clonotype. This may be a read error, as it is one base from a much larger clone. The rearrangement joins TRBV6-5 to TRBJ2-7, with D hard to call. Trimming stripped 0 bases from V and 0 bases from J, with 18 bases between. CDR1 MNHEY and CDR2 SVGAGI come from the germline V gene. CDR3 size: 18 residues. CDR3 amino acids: CASSYSYLGVSLSYEQYF. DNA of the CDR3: TGTGCCAGCAGTTACTCTTATCTAGGCGTCAGCCTCTCCTACGAGCAGTACTTC.

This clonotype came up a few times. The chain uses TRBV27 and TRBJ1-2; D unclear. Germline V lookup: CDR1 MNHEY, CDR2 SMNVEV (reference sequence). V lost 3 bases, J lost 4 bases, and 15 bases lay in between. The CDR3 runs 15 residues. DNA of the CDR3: TGTGCCAGCAGTTTTACCCCCGGGATTAGCTATGGCTACACCTTC. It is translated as CASSFTPGISYGYTF.

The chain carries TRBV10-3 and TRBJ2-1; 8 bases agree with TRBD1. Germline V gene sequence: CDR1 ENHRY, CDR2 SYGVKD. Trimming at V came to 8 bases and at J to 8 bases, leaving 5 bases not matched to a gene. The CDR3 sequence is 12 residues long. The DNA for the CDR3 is TGTGCCATCTCTGACAGGGGCGATGAGCAGTTCTTC. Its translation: CAISDRGDEQFF.

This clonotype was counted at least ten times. This chain's CDR3 is CAISWGRANYGYTF. In DNA form, the CDR3 reads TGTGCCATCAGCTGGGGACGGGCTAACTATGGCTACACCTTC. The chain has TRBV10-3 and TRBJ1-2; possibly TRBD1 for D (5 bases). V was trimmed by 6 bases and J by 0 bases, leaving 11 bases between them. The CDR3 spans 14 residues. Germline CDR1 is ENHRY and CDR2 is SYGVKD.

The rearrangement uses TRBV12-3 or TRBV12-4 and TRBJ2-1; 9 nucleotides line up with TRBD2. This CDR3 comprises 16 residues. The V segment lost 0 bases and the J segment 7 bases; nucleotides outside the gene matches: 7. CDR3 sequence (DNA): TGTGCCAGCAGTTTAGCATCTGGCGGGGGGGCAAATGAGCAGTTCTTC. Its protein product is CASSLASGGGANEQFF.

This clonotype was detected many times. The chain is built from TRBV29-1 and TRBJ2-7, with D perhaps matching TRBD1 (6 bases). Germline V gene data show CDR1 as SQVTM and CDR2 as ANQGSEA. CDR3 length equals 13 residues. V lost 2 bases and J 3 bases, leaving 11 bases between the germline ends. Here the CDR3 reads CSVETGKGYEQYF. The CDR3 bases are TGCAGCGTTGAAACAGGGAAAGGCTACGAGCAGTACTTC.

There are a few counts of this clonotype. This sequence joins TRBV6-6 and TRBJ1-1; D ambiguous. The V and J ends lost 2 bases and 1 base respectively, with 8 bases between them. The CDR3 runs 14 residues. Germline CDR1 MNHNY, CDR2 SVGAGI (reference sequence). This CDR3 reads CASSYPASNTEAFF. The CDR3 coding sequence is TGTGCCAGCAGTTACCCTGCCTCGAACACTGAAGCTTTCTTT.

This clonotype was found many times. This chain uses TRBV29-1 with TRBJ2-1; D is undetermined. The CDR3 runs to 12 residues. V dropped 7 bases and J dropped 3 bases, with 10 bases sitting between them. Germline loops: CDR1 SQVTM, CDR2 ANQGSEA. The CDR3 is CSAGVLYNEQFF. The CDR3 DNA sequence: TGCAGCGCTGGGGTCCTCTACAATGAGCAGTTCTTC.

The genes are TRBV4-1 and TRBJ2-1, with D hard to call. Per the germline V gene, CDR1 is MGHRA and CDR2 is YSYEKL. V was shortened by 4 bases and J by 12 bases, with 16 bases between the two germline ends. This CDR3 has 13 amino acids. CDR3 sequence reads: CASSPGSGEGQFF. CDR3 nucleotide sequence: TGCGCCAGCAGCCCTGGGTCTGGGGAAGGGCAGTTCTTC.

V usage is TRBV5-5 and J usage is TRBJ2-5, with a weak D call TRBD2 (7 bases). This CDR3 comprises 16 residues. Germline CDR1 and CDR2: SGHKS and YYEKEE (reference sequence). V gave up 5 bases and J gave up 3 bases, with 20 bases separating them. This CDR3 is CASRGGDGVSEETQYF. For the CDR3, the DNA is TGTGCCAGCAGAGGGGGGGACGGAGTATCTGAAGAGACCCAGTACTTC.

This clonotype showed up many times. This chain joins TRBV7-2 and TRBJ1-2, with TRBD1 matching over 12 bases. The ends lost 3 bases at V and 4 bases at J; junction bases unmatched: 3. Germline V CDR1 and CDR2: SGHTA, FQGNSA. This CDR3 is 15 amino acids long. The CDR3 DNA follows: TGTGCCAGCAGCTTTGGGACAGGGGGCGCCTATGGCTACACCTTC. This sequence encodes CASSFGTGGAYGYTF. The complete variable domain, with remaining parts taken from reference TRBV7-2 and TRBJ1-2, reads GAGVSQSPSNKVTEKGKDVELRCDPISGHTALYWYRQSLGQGLEFLIYFQGNSAPDKSGLPSDRFSAERTGGSVSTLTIQRTQQEDSAVYLCASSFGTGGAYGYTFGSGTRLTVV.

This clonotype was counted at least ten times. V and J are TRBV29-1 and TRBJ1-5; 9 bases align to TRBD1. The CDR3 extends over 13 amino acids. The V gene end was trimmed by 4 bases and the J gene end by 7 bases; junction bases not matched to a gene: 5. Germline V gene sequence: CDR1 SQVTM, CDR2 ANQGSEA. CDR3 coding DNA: TGCAGCGTTGGTGAACAGGGGGCCCAGCCCCAGCATTTT. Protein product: CSVGEQGAQPQHF. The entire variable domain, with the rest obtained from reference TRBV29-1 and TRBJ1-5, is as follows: SAVISQKPSRDICQRGTSLTIQCQVDSQVTMMFWYRQQPGQSLTLIATANQGSEATYESGFVIDKFPISRPNLTFSTLTVSNMSPEDSSIYLCSVGEQGAQPQHFGDGTRLSIL.

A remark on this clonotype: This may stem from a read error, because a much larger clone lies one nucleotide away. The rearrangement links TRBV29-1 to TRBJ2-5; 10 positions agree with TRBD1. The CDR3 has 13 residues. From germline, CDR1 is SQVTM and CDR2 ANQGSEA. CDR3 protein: CNVDWTGGQTQYF. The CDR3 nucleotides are TGCAACGTTGACTGGACAGGGGGACAGACCCAGTACTTC. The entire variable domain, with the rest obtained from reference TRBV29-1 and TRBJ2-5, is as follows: SAVISQKPSRDICQRGTSLTIQCQVDSQVTMMFWYRQQPGQSLTLIATANQGSEATYESGFVIDKFPISRPNLTFSTLTVSNMSPEDSSIYLCNVDWTGGQTQYFGPGTRLLVL.

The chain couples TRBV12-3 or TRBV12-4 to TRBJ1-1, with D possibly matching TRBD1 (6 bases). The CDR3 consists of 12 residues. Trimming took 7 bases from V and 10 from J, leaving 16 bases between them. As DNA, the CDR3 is TGTGCCAGCACCTCACAGGGAGAGAGAGCTTTCTTT. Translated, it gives CASTSQGERAFF.

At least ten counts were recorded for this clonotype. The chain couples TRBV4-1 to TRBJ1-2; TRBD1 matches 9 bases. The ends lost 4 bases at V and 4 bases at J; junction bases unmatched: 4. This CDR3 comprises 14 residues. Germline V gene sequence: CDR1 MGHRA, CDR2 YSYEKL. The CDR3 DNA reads TGCGCCAGCAGCCCGTCGGGACAGGGCTATGGCTACACCTTC. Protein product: CASSPSGQGYGYTF.

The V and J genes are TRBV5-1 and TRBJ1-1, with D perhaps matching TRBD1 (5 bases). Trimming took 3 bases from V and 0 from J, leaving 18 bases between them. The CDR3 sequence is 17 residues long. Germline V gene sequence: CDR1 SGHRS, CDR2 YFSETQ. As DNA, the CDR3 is TGCGCCAGCAGCTGGGGACGCGGCAGACTGATGAACACTGAAGCTTTCTTT. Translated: CASSWGRGRLMNTEAFF.

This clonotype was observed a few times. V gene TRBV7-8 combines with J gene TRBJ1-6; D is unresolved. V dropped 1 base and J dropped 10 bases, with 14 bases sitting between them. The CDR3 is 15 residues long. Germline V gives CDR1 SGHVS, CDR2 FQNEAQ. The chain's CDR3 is CASSLEPGTGSPLHF. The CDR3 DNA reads TGTGCCAGCAGCTTAGAACCGGGCACGGGCTCACCCCTCCACTTT.

This CDR3 reads CASSLGRQGGETQFF. CDR3 nucleotides: TGTGCCAGCAGCTTAGGGAGGCAGGGAGGGGAGACCCAGTTCTTC. V usage is TRBV5-6 and J usage is TRBJ2-1; TRBD2 matches at 7 bases. From germline, CDR1 is SGHDT and CDR2 YYEEEE. V was pared by 2 bases and J by 13 bases, with 15 bases of the junction left unmatched. The CDR3 runs 15 residues.

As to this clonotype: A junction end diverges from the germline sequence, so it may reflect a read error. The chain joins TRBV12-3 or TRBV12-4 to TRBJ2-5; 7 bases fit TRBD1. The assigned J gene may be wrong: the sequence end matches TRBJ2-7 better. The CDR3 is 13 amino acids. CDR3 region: CAGSLGQPYEQYF. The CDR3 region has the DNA TGTGCCGGCAGTCTGGGACAGCCCTACGAGCAGTACTTC.